One and the same sample provided the 9 T cell receptor beta chains below, sequenced in a study of blood T cell repertoires in COVID-19. The method was immunoSEQ multiplex PCR; TCRdb's version includes in-frame clones alone and lacks a portion of them. The sample lists fewer than 300,000 clones, 81% occurring once. The sequencing sample was made of peripheral blood. The source of these receptors is an older woman with active or convalescent COVID-19.

The chain is built from TRBV2 and TRBJ2-5; 11 nucleotides agree with TRBD1. The CDR3 is 15 amino acids. CDR1 is SNHLY and CDR2 is FYNNEI in the germline V gene. Trimming removed 7 bases from V and 8 bases from J; junction bases left unmatched: 12. CDR3 DNA sequence: TGTGCCAGCAAATCCGGACAGGGGGCTGGAGGAACCCAGTACTTC. Translated: CASKSGQGAGGTQYF.

This clone showed up just once. The chain has TRBV11-2 and TRBJ2-7, with a possible D match to TRBD1 (5 bases). The CDR3 is 15 amino acids. Trimming removed 1 base at V and 5 bases at J, with 15 bases between. Germline CDR1 reads SGHAT; CDR2 reads FQNNGV. As DNA, the CDR3 is TGTGCCAGCAGCTTAGGTGTAGGGGCGGTCGACGAGCAGTACTTC. As protein: CASSLGVGAVDEQYF.

The V gene is TRBV3-1 (or the pseudogene TRBV3-2), the J gene TRBJ1-2; no reliable D call. With 2 bases removed from V and 1 base from J, the gap between germline ends came to 11 bases. Germline V lookup: CDR1 LGHDT, CDR2 YNNKEL (reference sequence). The CDR3 has 15 residues. The DNA of the CDR3 is TGTGCCAGCAGCCAACACAGCTTAGATAACTATGGCTACACCTTC. This sequence encodes CASSQHSLDNYGYTF.

The rearrangement uses TRBV6-2 or TRBV6-3 and TRBJ2-5, with 7 bases identical to TRBD2. V gave up 2 bases and J gave up 9 bases; unmatched junction bases: 3. Germline V gene lookup returns CDR1 MNHEY and CDR2 SVGEGT. The CDR3 contains 12 residues. CDR3 sequence reads: CASSYPREAQYF. The CDR3 DNA follows: TGTGCCAGCAGTTACCCTCGGGAGGCCCAGTACTTC.

The chain joins TRBV7-2 to TRBJ1-3; D is unclear. The CDR3 is 14 amino acids. Trimming stripped 4 bases from V and 6 bases from J, with 13 bases between. Per the germline V gene, CDR1 is SGHTA and CDR2 is FQGNSA. This chain's CDR3 is CASSSPPRLNTIYF. The CDR3 DNA sequence: TGTGCCAGCAGCTCCCCCCCCCGGTTAAACACCATATATTTT.

The chain is built from TRBV4-2 and TRBJ1-3, with 7 bases fitting TRBD1. The CDR3 has 17 amino acids. Trimming cost V 0 bases and J 4 bases; bases outside gene matches: 9. Germline V lookup: CDR1 LGHNA, CDR2 YNFKEQ. The CDR3: CASSQESHRGYGNTIYF. CDR3 coding DNA: TGTGCCAGCAGCCAAGAAAGTCACAGGGGTTACGGAAACACCATATATTTT.

This clone has only a few counts. The gene calls are TRBV9 and TRBJ2-3, with 8 nucleotides matching TRBD2. There are 16 residues in the CDR3. Trimming removed 2 bases from V and 6 bases from J; junction bases left unmatched: 11. CDR1 is SGDLS and CDR2 is YYNGEE in the germline V gene. CDR3 region: CASSVLAGPLGDTQYF. In DNA, the CDR3 is TGTGCCAGCAGCGTTCTAGCGGGCCCCCTCGGGGATACGCAGTATTTT.

This clone turned up a few times. The chain combines TRBV3-1 (or the pseudogene TRBV3-2) with TRBJ1-1, with D unresolved. Deletions cut 0 bases from V and 1 base from J, with 18 bases between. CDR3 length equals 18 residues. Germline V lookup: CDR1 LGHDT, CDR2 YNNKEL (reference sequence). The CDR3 nucleotides are TGTGCCAGCAGCCAAGAGGGCAGGCGCACGATAAGGAACACTGAAGCTTTCTTT. It encodes CASSQEGRRTIRNTEAFF.

This CDR3 is CASTRGGNEKLFF. CDR3 coding DNA: TGTGCCAGTACCAGGGGGGGTAATGAAAAACTGTTTTTT. J is TRBJ1-4 and V is TRBV7-9; 7 bases line up with TRBD1. CDR1 SEHNR and CDR2 FQNEAQ come from the germline V gene (reference sequence). This CDR3 region has 13 residues. The V segment lost 9 bases and the J segment 4 bases; nucleotides outside the gene matches: 5. Together with reference TRBV7-9 and TRBJ1-4, the CDR3 gives the full variable domain: DTGVSQNPRHKITKRGQNVTFRCDPISEHNRLYWYRQTLGQGPEFLTYFQNEAQLEKSRLLSDRFSAERPKGSFSTLEIQRTEQGDSAMYLCASTRGGNEKLFFGSGTQLSVL.